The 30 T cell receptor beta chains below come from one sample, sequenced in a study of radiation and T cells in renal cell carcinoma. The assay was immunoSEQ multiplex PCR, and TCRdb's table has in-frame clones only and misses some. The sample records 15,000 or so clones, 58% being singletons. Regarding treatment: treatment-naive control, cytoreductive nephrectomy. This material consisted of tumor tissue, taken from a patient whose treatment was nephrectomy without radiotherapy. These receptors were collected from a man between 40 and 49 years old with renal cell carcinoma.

CDR3 nucleotide sequence: TGCGCCAGCAGCTTGGCCATAGGGGTCGAGACCCAGTACTTC. It specifies CASSLAIGVETQYF. V and J are TRBV5-1 and TRBJ2-5, with D maybe TRBD1 (5 bases). This CDR3 is 14 amino acids long. Trimming cost V 0 bases and J 5 bases, with 11 bases left between them. Germline lookup yields CDR1 SGHRS and CDR2 YFSETQ.

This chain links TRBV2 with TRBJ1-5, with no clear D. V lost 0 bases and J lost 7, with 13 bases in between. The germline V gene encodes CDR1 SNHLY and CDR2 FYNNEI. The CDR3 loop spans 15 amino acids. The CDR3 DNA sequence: TGTGCCAGCAGTGAAGCCCCCTCGCCCGCGCAGCCCCAGCATTTT. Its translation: CASSEAPSPAQPQHF.

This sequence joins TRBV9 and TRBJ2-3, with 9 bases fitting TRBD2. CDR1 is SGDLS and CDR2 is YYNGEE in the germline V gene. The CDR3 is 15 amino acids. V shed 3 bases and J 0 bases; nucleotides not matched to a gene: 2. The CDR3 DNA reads TGTGCCAGCAGCGGGGGACTAGCCAGCACAGATACGCAGTATTTT. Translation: CASSGGLASTDTQYF.

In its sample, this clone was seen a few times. The CDR3 sequence: CASLGEKLFF. CDR3 DNA sequence: TGTGCCAGCTTAGGTGAAAAACTGTTTTTT. The chain uses TRBV2 and TRBJ1-4; D is ambiguous. This CDR3 region has 10 residues. Looked up from germline, CDR1 is SNHLY and CDR2 is FYNNEI. Trimming stripped 8 bases from V and 7 bases from J, with 5 bases between.

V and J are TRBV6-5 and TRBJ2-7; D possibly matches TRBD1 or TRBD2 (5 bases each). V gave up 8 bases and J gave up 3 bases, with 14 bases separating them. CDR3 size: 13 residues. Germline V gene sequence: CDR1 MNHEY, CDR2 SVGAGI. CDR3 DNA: TGTGCCAGCTCCGGGACCGAAGACTACGAGCAGTACTTC. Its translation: CASSGTEDYEQYF.

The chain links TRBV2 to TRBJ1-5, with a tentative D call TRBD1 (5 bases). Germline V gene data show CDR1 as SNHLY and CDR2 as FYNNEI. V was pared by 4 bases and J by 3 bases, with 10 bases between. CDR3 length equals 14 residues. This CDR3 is CASSATADNQPQHF. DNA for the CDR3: TGTGCCAGCAGTGCGACAGCGGACAATCAGCCCCAGCATTTT.

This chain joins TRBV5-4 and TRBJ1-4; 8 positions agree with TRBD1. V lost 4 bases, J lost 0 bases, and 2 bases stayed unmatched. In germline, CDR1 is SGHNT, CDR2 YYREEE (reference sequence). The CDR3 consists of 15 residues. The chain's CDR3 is CASSGQGTTNEKLFF. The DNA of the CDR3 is TGTGCCAGCAGCGGACAGGGAACAACTAATGAAAAACTGTTTTTT.

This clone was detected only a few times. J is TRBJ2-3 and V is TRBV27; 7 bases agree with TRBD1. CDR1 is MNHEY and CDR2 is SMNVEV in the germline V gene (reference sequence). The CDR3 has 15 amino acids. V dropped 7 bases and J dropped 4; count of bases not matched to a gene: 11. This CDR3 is CASNKRQGPADTQYF. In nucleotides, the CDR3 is TGTGCCAGCAATAAGAGACAGGGACCGGCAGATACGCAGTATTTT.

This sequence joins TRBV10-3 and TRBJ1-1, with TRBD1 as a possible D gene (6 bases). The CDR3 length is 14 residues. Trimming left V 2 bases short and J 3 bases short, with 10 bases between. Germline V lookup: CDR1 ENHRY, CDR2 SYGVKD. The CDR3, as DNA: TGTGCCATCAGTGAGGACAGGAAATACACTGAAGCTTTCTTT. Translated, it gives CAISEDRKYTEAFF.

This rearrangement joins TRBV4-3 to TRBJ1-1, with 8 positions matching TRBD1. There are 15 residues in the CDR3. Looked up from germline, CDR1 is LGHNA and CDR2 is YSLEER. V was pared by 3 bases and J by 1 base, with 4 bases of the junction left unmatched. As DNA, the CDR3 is TGCGCCAGCAGCCATCGGCAGGGGGCGAACACTGAAGCTTTCTTT. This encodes CASSHRQGANTEAFF.

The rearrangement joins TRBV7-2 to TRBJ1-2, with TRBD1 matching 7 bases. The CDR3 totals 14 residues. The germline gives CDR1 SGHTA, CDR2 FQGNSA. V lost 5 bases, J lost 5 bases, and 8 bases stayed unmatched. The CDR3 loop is CASSHTPQGYGYTF. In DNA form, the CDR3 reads TGTGCCAGCAGCCACACCCCACAGGGGTATGGCTACACCTTC.

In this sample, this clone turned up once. The CDR3 DNA reads TGTGCCAGTAGTATCGCAGGGACGGAACTGTTTTTT. Encoded protein: CASSIAGTELFF. V usage is TRBV19 and J usage is TRBJ1-4, with D possibly TRBD1 on 5 matching bases. V dropped 3 bases and J dropped 12 bases, with 11 bases sitting between them. Germline values: CDR1 LNHDA, CDR2 SQIVND (reference sequence). There are 12 residues in the CDR3.

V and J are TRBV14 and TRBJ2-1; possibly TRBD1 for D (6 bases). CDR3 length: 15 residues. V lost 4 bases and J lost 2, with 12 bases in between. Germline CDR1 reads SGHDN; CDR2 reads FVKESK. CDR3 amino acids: CASSPTGTPYNEQFF. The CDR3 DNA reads TGTGCCAGCAGCCCGACGGGGACACCCTACAATGAGCAGTTCTTC.

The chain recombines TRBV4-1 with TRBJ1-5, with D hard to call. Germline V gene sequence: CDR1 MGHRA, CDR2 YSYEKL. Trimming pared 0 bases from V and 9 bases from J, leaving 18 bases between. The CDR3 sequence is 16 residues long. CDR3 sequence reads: CASSQDFAWASRPQHF. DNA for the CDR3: TGCGCCAGCAGCCAAGATTTTGCTTGGGCCAGTCGGCCCCAGCATTTT.

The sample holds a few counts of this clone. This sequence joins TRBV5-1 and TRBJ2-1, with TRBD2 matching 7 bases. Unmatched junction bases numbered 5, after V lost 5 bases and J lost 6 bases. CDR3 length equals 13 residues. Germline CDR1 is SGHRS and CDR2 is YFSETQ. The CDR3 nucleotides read TGCGCCAGCAGTCCTGGGACTACCAATGAGCAGTTCTTC. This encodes CASSPGTTNEQFF.

Here the CDR3 reads CASSVSPGVNQPQHF. The DNA of the CDR3 is TGTGCCAGCAGCGTATCCCCAGGGGTCAATCAGCCCCAGCATTTT. The chain couples TRBV9 to TRBJ1-5, with D maybe TRBD1 (6 bases). Germline V gene sequence: CDR1 SGDLS, CDR2 YYNGEE. The V end lost 1 base, the J end lost 3 bases, and 11 bases lay between the germline ends. The CDR3 is 15 residues long. Full variable domain (missing parts from reference TRBV9 and TRBJ1-5): DSGVTQTPKHLITATGQRVTLRCSPRSGDLSVYWYQQSLDQGLQFLIQYYNGEERAKGNILERFSAQQFPDLHSELNLSSLELGDSALYFCASSVSPGVNQPQHFGDGTRLSIL.

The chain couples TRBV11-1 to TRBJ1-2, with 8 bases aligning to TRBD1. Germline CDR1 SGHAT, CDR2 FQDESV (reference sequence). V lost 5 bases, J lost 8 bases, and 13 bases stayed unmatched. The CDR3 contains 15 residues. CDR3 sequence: CASSLAGQTGAGYTF. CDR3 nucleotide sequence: TGTGCCAGCAGCCTCGCCGGTCAGACAGGGGCCGGCTACACCTTC.

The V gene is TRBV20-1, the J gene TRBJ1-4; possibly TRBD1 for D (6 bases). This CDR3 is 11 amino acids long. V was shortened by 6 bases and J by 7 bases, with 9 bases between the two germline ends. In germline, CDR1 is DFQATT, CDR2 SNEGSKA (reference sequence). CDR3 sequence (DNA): TGCAGTGCGGGGGGGCCTGAAAAACTGTTTTTT. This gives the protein CSAGGPEKLFF.

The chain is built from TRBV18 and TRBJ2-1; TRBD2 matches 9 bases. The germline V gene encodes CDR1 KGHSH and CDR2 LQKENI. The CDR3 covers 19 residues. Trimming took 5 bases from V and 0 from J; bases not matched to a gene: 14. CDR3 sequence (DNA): TGTGCCAGCTCATTACTGGGAGAGACTAGCGGTCCCTCCTACAATGAGCAGTTCTTC. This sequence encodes CASSLLGETSGPSYNEQFF.

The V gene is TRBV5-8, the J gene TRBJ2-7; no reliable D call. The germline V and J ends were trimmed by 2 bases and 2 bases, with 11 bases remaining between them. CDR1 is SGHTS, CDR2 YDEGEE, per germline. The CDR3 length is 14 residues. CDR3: CASSFETPTYEQYF. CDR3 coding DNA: TGTGCCAGCAGCTTTGAGACACCGACCTACGAGCAGTACTTC.

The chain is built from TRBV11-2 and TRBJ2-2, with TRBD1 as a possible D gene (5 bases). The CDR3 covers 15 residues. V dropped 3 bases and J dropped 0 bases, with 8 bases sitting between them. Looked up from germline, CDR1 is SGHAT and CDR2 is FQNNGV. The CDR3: CASSFAGSNTGELFF. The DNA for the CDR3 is TGTGCCAGCAGCTTTGCAGGGTCGAACACCGGGGAGCTGTTTTTT.

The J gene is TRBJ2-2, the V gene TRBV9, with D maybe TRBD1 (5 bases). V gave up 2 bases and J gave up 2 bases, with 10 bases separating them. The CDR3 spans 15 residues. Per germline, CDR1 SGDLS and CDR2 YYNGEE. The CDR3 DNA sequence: TGTGCCAGCAGCGTTACAGGAACAAACACCGGGGAGCTGTTTTTT. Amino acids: CASSVTGTNTGELFF.

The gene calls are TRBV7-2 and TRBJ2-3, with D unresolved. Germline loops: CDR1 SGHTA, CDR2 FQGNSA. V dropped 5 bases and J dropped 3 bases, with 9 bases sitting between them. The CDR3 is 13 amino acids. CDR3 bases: TGTGCCAGCAGCCAGGTACAAACAGATACGCAGTATTTT. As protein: CASSQVQTDTQYF.

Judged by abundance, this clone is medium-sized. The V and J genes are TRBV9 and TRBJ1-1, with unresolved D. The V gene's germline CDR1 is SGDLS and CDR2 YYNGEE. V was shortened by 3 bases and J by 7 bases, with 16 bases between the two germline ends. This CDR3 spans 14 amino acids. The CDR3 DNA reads TGTGCCAGCAGCGATGTTTCGTCTCCGGGTGAAGCTTTCTTT. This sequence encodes CASSDVSSPGEAFF.

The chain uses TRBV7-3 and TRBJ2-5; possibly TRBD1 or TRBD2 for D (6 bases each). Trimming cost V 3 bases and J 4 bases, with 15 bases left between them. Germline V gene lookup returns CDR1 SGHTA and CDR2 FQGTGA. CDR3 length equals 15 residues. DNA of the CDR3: TGTGCCAGCAGCTTGGGCGGGGACAAGGGAGAGACCCAGTACTTC. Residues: CASSLGGDKGETQYF.

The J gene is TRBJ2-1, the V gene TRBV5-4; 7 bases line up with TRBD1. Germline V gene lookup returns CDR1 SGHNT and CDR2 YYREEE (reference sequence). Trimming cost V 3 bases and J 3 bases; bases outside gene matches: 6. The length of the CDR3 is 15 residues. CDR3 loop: CASSWGQSVYNEQFF. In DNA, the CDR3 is TGTGCCAGCAGCTGGGGACAGTCAGTCTACAATGAGCAGTTCTTC.

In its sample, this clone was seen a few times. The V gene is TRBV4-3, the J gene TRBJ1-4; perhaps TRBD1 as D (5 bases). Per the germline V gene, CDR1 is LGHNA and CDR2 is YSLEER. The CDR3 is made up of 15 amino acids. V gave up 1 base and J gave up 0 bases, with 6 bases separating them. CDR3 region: CASSQGQSTNEKLFF. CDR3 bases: TGCGCCAGCAGCCAAGGACAGTCAACTAATGAAAAACTGTTTTTT.

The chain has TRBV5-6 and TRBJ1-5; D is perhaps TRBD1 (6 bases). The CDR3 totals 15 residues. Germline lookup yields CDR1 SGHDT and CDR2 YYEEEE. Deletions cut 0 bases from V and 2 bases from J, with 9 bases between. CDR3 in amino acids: CASSLAGAGNQPQHF. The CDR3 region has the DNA TGTGCCAGCAGCTTGGCGGGGGCGGGCAATCAGCCCCAGCATTTT. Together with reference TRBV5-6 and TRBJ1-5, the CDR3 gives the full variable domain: DAGVTQSPTHLIKTRGQQVTLRCSPKSGHDTVSWYQQALGQGPQFIFQYYEEEERQRGNFPDRFSGHQFPNYSSELNVNALLLGDSALYLCASSLAGAGNQPQHFGDGTRLSIL.

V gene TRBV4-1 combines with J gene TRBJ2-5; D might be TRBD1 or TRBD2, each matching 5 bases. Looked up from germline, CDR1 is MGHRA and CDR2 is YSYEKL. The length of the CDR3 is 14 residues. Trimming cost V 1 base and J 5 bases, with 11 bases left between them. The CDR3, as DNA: TGCGCCAGCAGCCAAGTCTATGAGGGGGAGACCCAGTACTTC. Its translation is CASSQVYEGETQYF.

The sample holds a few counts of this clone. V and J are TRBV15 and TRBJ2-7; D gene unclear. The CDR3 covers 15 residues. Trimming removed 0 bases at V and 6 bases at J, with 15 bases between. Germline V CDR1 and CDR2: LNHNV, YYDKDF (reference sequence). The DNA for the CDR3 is TGTGCCACCAGCAGAGATCGAGACTTCTCGTCCGAGCAGTACTTC. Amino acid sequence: CATSRDRDFSSEQYF.